The T cell receptor beta chain described here comes from a study of early T cells in non-severe SARS-CoV-2 infection. Study in general: Chains stayed unpaired after sequencing of bulk RNA from unsorted whole blood. Study results and caveats: Private and CD4 specificities were missed by VDJdb matching, skewed to anti-spike CD8.

cDNA molecules, individually, were tagged with unique molecular identifiers. TCRdb passed the 5' RACE reads through MiXCR, listing each CDR3 protein once. The sample lists 95,000 to 100,000 distinct CDR3 sequences, approximately 13% occurring once. Concerning this clonotype: Its antigen is currently unknown.

The CDR3 is made up of 14 amino acids. Germline V lookup: CDR1 MNHEY, CDR2 SVGAGI. With V trimmed by 6 bases and J by 6 bases, 8 bases remained unmatched. This TCR came from an adult who was a healthcare worker with PCR-confirmed SARS-CoV-2 infection or an uninfected control (not recorded which). V is TRBV6-5 and J is TRBJ2-7; 10 positions agree with TRBD2. Sequenced: whole blood. CDR3 sequence reads: CASSTSGGAREQYF. CDR3 nucleotides: TGTGCCAGCAGCACCAGCGGGGGGGCCCGCGAGCAGTACTTC.